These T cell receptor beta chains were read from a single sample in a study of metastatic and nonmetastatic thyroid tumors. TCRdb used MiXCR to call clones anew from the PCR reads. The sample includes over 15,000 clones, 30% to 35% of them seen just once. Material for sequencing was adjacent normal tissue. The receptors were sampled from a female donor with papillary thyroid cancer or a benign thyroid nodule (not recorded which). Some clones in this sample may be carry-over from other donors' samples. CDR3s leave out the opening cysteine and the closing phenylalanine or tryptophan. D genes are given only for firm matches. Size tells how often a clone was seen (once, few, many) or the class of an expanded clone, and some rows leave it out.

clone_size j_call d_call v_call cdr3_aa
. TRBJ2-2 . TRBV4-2 ASSQARGDGELF
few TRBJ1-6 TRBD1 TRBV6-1 ASSGEDRSSYNSPLH
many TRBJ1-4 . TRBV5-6 ASSDGGWGEKLF
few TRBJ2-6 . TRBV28 ASARPTSGANVLT
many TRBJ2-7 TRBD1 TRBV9 ASRLGGQSPYEQY
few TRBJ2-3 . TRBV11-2 ASSLSQTGGGTDTQY
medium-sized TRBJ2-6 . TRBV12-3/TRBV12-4 ASRTAGYSGANVLT
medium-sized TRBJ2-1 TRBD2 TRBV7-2 ASSLAFRGGLYNEQF
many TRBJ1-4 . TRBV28 ASSGGGTIEKLF
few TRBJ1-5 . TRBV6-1 ASSLTRDTKH
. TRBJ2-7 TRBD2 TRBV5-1 ASSSPRGLAGEGHYEQY
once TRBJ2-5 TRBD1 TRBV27 ASSPRDRAIRLAGETQY
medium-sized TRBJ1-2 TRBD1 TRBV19 ASSIPGQGIYGYT
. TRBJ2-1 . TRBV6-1 ASRTPYNEQF
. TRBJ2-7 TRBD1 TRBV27 ASSLLGQGYEQY
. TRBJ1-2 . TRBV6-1 ASSEALGGAGYT
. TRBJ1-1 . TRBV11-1 ASSFSQVGDTEAF
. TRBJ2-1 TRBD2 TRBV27 ATIPLMGLNEQF
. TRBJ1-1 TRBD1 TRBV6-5 ASSLRTGGNTEAF
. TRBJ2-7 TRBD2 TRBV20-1 SARPNLASGAN
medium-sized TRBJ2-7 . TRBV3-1 ASSQGSGLPYEQY
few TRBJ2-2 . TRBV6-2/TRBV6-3 ASKEQSVTGELF
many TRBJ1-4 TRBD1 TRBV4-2 ASSRTTGGTNEKLF
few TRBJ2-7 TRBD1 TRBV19 ASSIGTAYEQY
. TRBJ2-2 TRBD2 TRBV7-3 ASSPSGRAGTGELF
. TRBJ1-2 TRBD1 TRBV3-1 ASSQPGQDTYGYT
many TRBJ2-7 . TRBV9 ASSVGLGIKYEQY
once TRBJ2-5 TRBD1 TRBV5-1 ASSRGGETETQY
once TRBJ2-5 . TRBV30 AWNPQTKETQY
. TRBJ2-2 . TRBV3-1 ASSHHGQEGFTGGELF
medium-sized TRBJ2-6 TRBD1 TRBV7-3 ASSPQGAAISGANVLT
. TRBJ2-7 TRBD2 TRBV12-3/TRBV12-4 ASSAPSGGLYEQY
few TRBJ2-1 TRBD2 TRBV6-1 ASSEIVGLADNEQF
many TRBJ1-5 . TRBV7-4 ASSFSQVRRGLIQPQH
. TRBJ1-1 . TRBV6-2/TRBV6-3 AISYCGTNYESF
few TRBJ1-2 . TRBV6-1 ASRPGWGLLNGYT
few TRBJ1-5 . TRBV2 ASSENRPDNQPQH
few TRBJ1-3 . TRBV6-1 ASSPGETRRAIY
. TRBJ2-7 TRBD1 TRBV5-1 ASSLAGQGEQY
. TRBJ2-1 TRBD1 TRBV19 ASSIGYRDRDEQF